The clone carrying this T cell receptor (beta chain) has more than one count but fewer than ten. Its antigen remains unknown. Trimming took off 8 bases at V and 8 bases at J, with 15 bases between the two ends. The V gene's germline CDR1 is SNHLY and CDR2 FYNNEI. The CDR3 sequence is 13 residues long. This entry comes from a study of cytomegalovirus exposure and HLA in healthy donors. PCR used 60 Vbeta primers and 13 Jbeta primers. Method: immunoSEQ multiplex PCR; TCRdb's copy keeps in-frame clones and lacks some. The sample includes some 180,000 clones, roughly 78% seen only once; the top ten take about 1.9%. Whole-study findings and limits: Generally TCR sequences proved uncommon, though certain public TCRs appeared in numerous donors. Some V segments, including TRBV6-2 and TRBV6-3, were excluded as indistinguishable. The authors later linked a missense DCLRE1C variant to TCR beta V- and J-gene trimming.

It was healthy bone marrow donors who served as donors. The receptor comes from a woman under 40 in good health and CMV-seronegative. Sequencing used PBMCs. This chain joins TRBV2 and TRBJ1-4; a possible D gene is TRBD1 (5 bases). The CDR3 DNA reads TGTGCCAGCTTCAGGGACTTGGGGGAAAAACTGTTTTTT. Translation gives CASFRDLGEKLFF.